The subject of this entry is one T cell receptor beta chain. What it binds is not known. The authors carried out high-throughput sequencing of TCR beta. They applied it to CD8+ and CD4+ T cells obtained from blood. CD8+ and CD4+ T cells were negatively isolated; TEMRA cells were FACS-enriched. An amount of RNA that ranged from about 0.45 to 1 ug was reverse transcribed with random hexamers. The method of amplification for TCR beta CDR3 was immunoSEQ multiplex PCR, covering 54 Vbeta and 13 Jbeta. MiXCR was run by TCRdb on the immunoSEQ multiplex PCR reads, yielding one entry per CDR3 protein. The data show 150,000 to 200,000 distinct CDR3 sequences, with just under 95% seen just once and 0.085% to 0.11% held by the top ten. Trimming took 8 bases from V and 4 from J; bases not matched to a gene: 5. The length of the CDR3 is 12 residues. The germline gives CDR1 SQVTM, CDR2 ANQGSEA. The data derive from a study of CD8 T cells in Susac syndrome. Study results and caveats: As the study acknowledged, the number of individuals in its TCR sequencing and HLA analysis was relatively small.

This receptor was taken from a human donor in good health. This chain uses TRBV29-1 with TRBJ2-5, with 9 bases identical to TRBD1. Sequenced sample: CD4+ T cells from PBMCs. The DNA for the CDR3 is TGCAGCACGGACAGGGGAGGAGAGACCCAGTACTTC. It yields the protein CSTDRGGETQYF. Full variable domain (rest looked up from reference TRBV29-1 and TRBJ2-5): SAVISQKPSRDICQRGTSLTIQCQVDSQVTMMFWYRQQPGQSLTLIATANQGSEATYESGFVIDKFPISRPNLTFSTLTVSNMSPEDSSIYLCSTDRGGETQYFGPGTRLLVL.